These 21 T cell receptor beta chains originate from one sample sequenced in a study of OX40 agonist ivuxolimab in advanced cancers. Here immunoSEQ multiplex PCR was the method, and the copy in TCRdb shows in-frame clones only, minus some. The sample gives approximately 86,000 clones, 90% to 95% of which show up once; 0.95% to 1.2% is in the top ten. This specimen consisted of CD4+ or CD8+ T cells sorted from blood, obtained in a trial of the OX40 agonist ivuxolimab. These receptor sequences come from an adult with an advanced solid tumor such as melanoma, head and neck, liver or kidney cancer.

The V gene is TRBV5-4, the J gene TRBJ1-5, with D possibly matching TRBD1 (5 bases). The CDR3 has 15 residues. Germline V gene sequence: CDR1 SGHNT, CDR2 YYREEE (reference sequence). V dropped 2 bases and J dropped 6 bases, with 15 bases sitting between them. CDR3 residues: CASSFQGAQGQPQHF. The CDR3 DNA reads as TGTGCCAGCAGCTTCCAGGGCGCCCAGGGTCAGCCCCAGCATTTT.

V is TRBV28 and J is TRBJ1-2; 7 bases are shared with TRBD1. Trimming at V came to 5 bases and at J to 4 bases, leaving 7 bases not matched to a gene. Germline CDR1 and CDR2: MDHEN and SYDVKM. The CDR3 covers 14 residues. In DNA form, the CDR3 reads TGTGCCAGCAGTCCCGAACAGGGGAGCTATGGCTACACCTTC. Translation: CASSPEQGSYGYTF.

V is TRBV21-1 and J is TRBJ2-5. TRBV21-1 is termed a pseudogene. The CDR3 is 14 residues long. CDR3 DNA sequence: TGTGCCAGCAGCAAAGGAAAATCTCAAGAGACCCAGTACTTC. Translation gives CASSKGKSQETQYF.

Written as DNA, the CDR3 is TGTGCCAGCATCCCACCACGGGGTAGAACAGATACGCAGTATTTT. It codes for CASIPPRGRTDTQYF. The chain carries TRBV28 and TRBJ2-3; weak D call: TRBD2 (5 bases). V was shortened by 7 bases and J by 3 bases, with 17 bases between the two germline ends. Germline CDR1 is MDHEN and CDR2 is SYDVKM. This CDR3 is 15 amino acids long. Looking up the rest from reference TRBV28 and TRBJ2-3 gives the full variable domain: DVKVTQSSRYLVKRTGEKVFLECVQDMDHENMFWYRQDPGLGLRLIYFSYDVKMKEKGDIPEGYSVSREKKERFSLILESASTNQTSMYLCASIPPRGRTDTQYFGPGTRLTVL.

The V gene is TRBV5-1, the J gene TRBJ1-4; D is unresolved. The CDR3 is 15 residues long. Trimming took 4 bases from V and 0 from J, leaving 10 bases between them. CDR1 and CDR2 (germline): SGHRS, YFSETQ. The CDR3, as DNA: TGCGCCAGCAGCACGGGGATAGCAACTAATGAAAAACTGTTTTTT. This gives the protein CASSTGIATNEKLFF.

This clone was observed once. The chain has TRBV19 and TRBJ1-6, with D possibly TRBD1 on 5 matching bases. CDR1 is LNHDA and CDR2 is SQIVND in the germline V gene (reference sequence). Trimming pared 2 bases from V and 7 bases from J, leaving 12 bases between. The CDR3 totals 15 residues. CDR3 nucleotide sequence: TGTGCCAGTAGTATAACGTGGGGGAACAATTCACCCCTCCACTTT. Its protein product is CASSITWGNNSPLHF.

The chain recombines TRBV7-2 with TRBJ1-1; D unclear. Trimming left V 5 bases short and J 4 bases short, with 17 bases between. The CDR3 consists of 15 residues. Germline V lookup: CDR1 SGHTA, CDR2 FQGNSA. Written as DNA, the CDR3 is TGTGCCAGCAGCCTAAAGTATCAAATTGGCACTGAAGCTTTCTTT. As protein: CASSLKYQIGTEAFF.

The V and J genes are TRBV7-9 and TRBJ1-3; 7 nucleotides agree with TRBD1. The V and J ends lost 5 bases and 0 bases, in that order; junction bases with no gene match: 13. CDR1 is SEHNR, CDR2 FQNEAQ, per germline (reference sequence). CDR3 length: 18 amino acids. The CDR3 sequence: CASSPLLGQALSGNTIYF. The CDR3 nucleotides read TGTGCCAGCAGCCCCCTCCTCGGACAGGCACTCTCTGGAAACACCATATATTTT.

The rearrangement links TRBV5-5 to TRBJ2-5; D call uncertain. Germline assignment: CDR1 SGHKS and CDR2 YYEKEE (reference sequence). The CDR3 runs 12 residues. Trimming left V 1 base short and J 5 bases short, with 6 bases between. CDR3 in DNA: TGTGCCAGCAGCTTGCTGCTGGAGACCCAGTACTTC. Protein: CASSLLLETQYF.

CDR3 protein: CASSPQANYGYTF. The CDR3, as DNA: TGTGCCAGCTCACCGCAAGCTAACTATGGCTACACCTTC. The V gene is TRBV18, the J gene TRBJ1-2; D remains unclear. Germline V lookup: CDR1 KGHSH, CDR2 LQKENI. The V and J ends lost 3 bases and 0 bases respectively, with 5 bases between them. CDR3 size: 13 residues.

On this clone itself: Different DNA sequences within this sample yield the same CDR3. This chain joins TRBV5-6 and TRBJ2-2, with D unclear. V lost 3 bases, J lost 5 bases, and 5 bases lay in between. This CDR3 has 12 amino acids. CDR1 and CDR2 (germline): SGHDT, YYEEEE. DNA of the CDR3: TGTGCCAGCAGCTCCGTTACCGGGGAGCTGTTTTTT. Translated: CASSSVTGELFF. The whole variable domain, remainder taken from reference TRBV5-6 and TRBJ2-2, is DAGVTQSPTHLIKTRGQQVTLRCSPKSGHDTVSWYQQALGQGPQFIFQYYEEEERQRGNFPDRFSGHQFPNYSSELNVNALLLGDSALYLCASSSVTGELFFGEGSRLTVL.

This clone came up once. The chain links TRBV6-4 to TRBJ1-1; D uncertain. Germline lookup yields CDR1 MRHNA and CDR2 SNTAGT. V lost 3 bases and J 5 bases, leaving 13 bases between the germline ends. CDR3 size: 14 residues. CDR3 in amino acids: CASSEILFGTEAFF. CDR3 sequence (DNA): TGTGCCAGCAGTGAAATATTGTTCGGGACTGAAGCTTTCTTT.

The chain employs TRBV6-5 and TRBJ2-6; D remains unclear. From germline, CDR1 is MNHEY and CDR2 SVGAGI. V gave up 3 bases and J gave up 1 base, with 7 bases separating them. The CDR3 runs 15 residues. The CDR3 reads CASSYGESGANVLTF. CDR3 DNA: TGTGCCAGCAGTTATGGCGAGTCTGGGGCCAACGTCCTGACTTTC.

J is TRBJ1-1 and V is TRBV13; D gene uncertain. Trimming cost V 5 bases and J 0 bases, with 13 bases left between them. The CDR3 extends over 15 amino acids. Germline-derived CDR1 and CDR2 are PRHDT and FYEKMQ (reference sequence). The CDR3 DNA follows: TGTGCCAGCAGCCCCCGTGGAGGGATGAACACTGAAGCTTTCTTT. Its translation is CASSPRGGMNTEAFF.

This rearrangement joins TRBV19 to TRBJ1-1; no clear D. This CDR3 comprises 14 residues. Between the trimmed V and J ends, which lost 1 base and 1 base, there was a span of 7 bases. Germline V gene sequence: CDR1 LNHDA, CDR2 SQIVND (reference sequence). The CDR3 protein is CASSIVGGNTEAFF. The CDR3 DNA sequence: TGTGCCAGTAGTATAGTGGGCGGGAACACTGAAGCTTTCTTT. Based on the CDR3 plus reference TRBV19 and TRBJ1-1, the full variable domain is DGGITQSPKYLFRKEGQNVTLSCEQNLNHDAMYWYRQDPGQGLRLIYYSQIVNDFQKGDIAEGYSVSREKKESFPLTVTSAQKNPTAFYLCASSIVGGNTEAFFGQGTRLTVV.

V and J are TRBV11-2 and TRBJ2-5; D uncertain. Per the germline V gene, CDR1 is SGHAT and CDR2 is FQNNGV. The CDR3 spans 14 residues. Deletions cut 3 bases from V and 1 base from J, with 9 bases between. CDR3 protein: CASSFGNPQETQYF. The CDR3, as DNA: TGTGCCAGCAGCTTCGGCAACCCCCAAGAGACCCAGTACTTC.

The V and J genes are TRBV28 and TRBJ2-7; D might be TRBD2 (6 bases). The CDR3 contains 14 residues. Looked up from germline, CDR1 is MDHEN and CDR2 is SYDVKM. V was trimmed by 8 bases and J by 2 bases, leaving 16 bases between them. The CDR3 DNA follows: TGTGCCAGCCGCGACCTAGCGAAACCCTACGAGCAGTACTTC. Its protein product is CASRDLAKPYEQYF.

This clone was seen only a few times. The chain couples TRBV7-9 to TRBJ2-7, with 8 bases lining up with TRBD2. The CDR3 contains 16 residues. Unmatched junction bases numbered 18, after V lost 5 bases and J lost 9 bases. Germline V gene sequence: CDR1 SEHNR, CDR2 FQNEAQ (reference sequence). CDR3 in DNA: TGTGCCAGCAGCCCCCAAACCGGGAGGGGTTTCATGGGGCAGTACTTC. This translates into CASSPQTGRGFMGQYF.

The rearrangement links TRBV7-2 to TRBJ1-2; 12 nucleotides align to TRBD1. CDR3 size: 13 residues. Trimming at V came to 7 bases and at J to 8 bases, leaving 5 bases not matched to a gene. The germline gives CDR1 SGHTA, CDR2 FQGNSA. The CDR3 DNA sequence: TGTGCCAGCAACCCCGGGACAGGGGGCGGCTACACCTTC. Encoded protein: CASNPGTGGGYTF.

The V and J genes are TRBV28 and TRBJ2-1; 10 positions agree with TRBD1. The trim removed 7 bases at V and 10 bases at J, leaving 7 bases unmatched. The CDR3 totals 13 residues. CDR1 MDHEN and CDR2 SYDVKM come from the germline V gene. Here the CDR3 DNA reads TGTGCCAGCAACCCGGGACAGGGGTCGGAGCAGTTCTTC. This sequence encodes CASNPGQGSEQFF.

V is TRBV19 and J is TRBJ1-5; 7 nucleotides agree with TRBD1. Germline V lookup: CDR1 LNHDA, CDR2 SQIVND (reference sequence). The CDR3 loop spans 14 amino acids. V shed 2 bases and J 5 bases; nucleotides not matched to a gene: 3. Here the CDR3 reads CASSILGGDQPQHF. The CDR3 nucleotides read TGTGCCAGTAGTATACTAGGGGGCGATCAGCCCCAGCATTTT.